This TCR beta chain is drawn from a study of cytomegalovirus exposure and HLA in healthy donors. Findings and limits, study-wide: In a later analysis, at a false discovery rate of 0.05, 16,951 TCR beta sequences were associated with HLA alleles. In vitro, three CMV-associated chains proved specific for CMV antigens. Researchers left out some V segments, among them TRBV6-2 and TRBV6-3, as indistinguishable.

Primers for the PCR totalled 60 Vbeta and 13 Jbeta. Sequencing was performed with immunoSEQ multiplex PCR; in TCRdb, only in-frame clones are kept and a portion is missing. The sample shows 150,000 to 200,000 clones, almost 85% of them seen only once. This CDR3 has 16 amino acids. In its sample, this clone was seen a few times. Its antigen is not known. The material sequenced was PBMCs. The V call is TRBV21-1, the J call TRBJ2-7; the table's D gene call, TRBD2, was not cross checked with the DNA. TRBV21-1 is a pseudogene segment. The TCR sequence derives from a boy aged 2-15 years in good health and CMV-seronegative. CDR3 residues: CASSKRRGPPVYEQYF. In nucleotides, the CDR3 is TGTGCCAGCAGCAAACGGCGGGGGCCCCCGGTTTACGAGCAGTACTTC.